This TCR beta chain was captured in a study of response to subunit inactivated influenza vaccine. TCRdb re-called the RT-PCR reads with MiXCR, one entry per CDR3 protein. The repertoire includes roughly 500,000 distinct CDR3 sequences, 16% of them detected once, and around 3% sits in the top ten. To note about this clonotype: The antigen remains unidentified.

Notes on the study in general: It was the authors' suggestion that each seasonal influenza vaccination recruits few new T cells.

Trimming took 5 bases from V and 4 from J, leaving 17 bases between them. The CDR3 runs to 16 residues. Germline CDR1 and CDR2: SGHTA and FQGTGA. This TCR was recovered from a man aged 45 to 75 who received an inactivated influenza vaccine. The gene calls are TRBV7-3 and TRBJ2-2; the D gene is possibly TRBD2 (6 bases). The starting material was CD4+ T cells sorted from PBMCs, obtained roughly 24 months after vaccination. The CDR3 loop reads CASSPNRDSITGELFF. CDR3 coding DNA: TGTGCCAGCAGCCCGAACCGGGACTCAATCACCGGGGAGCTGTTTTTT.